The 4 T cell receptor beta chains reported below all come from one sample, sequenced in a study of cytomegalovirus exposure and HLA in healthy donors. In the PCR, 60 Vbeta and 13 Jbeta primers were used. This table comes from immunoSEQ multiplex PCR, and its TCRdb copy is limited to in-frame clones, with some not included. Here the sample spans 110,000 to 150,000 clones, 70% being singletons. Sequenced: PBMCs. These receptors were collected from a woman aged 60-70 years in good health and CMV-seropositive.

V and J are TRBV11-2 and TRBJ2-1, with D possibly matching TRBD1 (6 bases). Germline-derived CDR1 and CDR2 are SGHAT and FQNNGV. V was pared by 0 bases and J by 4 bases, with 7 bases between. The CDR3 spans 14 residues. In DNA, the CDR3 is TGTGCCAGCAGCTTAGACGGACAGTACAATGAGCAGTTCTTC. This translates into CASSLDGQYNEQFF.

The chain has TRBV5-1 and TRBJ1-6; 8 bases are shared with TRBD1. The germline gives CDR1 SGHRS, CDR2 YFSETQ. CDR3 length equals 16 residues. J gave up 3 bases and V 3 bases, and 5 bases lay outside the gene matches. Here the CDR3 reads CASSSRTGGYNSPLHF. The CDR3 DNA reads as TGCGCCAGCAGCTCACGAACAGGGGGCTATAATTCACCCCTCCACTTT.

This chain uses TRBV9 with TRBJ1-1, with 9 bases that match TRBD1. The J segment lost 6 bases and the V segment lost 0 bases, leaving 3 bases of the junction unmatched. Germline CDR1 SGDLS, CDR2 YYNGEE. CDR3 length equals 14 residues. The CDR3 nucleotides read TGTGCCAGCAGCGTAGGACAGGGGGTTTCTGAAGCTTTCTTT. This translates into CASSVGQGVSEAFF.

The chain recombines TRBV7-8 with TRBJ1-1; weak D call: TRBD1 (6 bases). V gave up 5 bases and J gave up 1 base, with 11 bases separating them. Germline V gives CDR1 SGHVS, CDR2 FQNEAQ. The CDR3 contains 14 residues. The DNA for the CDR3 is TGTGCCAGCAGCATACAGGGTTCGAACACTGAAGCTTTCTTT. Its translation is CASSIQGSNTEAFF.